One sample yielded the 19 T cell receptor beta chains listed below, sequenced in a study of blood T cell repertoires in COVID-19. Sequencing was performed with immunoSEQ multiplex PCR; in TCRdb, only in-frame clones are kept and a portion is missing. The sample has more than 55,000 clones, 75% to 90% seen once. The source material was peripheral blood. The origin of the receptors is a woman aged 55-70 years with COVID-19, enrolled during active disease.

V and J are TRBV20-1 and TRBJ1-2; tentative D call: TRBD1 (5 bases). The CDR3 length is 11 residues. V was trimmed by 4 bases and J by 5 bases, leaving 8 bases between them. Per the germline V gene, CDR1 is DFQATT and CDR2 is SNEGSKA (reference sequence). The CDR3 DNA reads as TGCAGTGCTAAGTCAGGGTATGGCTACACCTTC. Encoded protein: CSAKSGYGYTF.

V is TRBV19 and J is TRBJ2-6; D possibly corresponds to TRBD1 (6 bases). This CDR3 spans 16 amino acids. Trimming stripped 9 bases from V and 2 bases from J, with 17 bases between. Looked up from germline, CDR1 is LNHDA and CDR2 is SQIVND (reference sequence). The CDR3 region has the DNA TGTGCCAGCAGAGACAGGATCAAGACTGGGGCCAACGTCCTGACTTTC. It encodes CASRDRIKTGANVLTF.

V usage is TRBV10-1 and J usage is TRBJ1-2, with D unclear. This CDR3 spans 14 amino acids. V gave up 3 bases and J gave up 2 bases, with 10 bases separating them. Germline CDR1 reads WNHNN; CDR2 reads SYGVQD (reference sequence). The chain's CDR3 is CASSDFRENYGYTF. CDR3 DNA sequence: TGCGCCAGCAGTGACTTTAGGGAGAACTATGGCTACACCTTC.

J is TRBJ2-7 and V is TRBV27; TRBD2 agrees at 12 bases. Germline values: CDR1 MNHEY, CDR2 SMNVEV (reference sequence). The junction had 4 bases not matched to a gene; V was cut back by 3 bases and J by 1 base. This CDR3 contains 16 residues. CDR3 sequence (DNA): TGTGCCAGCAGTTTTGGACTAGCGGGATTATCCTACGAGCAGTACTTC. It codes for CASSFGLAGLSYEQYF.

The chain combines TRBV5-1 with TRBJ2-7; 13 positions agree with TRBD2. The CDR3 runs to 17 residues. Germline CDR1 and CDR2: SGHRS and YFSETQ. V gave up 0 bases and J gave up 5 bases; unmatched junction bases: 8. CDR3 DNA sequence: TGCGCCAGCAGCTTGGGCACGAGACTAGCGGGAGGCCACGAGCAGTACTTC. Translation gives CASSLGTRLAGGHEQYF.

J is TRBJ1-6 and V is TRBV30; TRBD1 matches at 8 bases. Germline V gene lookup returns CDR1 GTSNPN and CDR2 SVGIG (reference sequence). The CDR3 extends over 15 amino acids. V was clipped by 3 bases and J by 5 bases; unmatched bases: 6. The CDR3 DNA reads as TGTGCCTGGAGCCGTACAGGGGGGGATAATTCACCCCTCCACTTT. Encoded protein: CAWSRTGGDNSPLHF.

The chain has TRBV12-3 or TRBV12-4 and TRBJ1-1; TRBD1 agrees at 9 bases. The CDR3 totals 12 residues. The trim removed 6 bases at V and 12 bases at J, leaving 8 bases unmatched. CDR3 region: CASSPGTGRPFF. The CDR3 DNA sequence: TGTGCCAGCAGCCCCGGGACAGGGCGCCCTTTCTTT.

This clone was seen a single time. The chain recombines TRBV5-1 with TRBJ1-4; tentatively, D is TRBD1 (6 bases). Germline assignment: CDR1 SGHRS and CDR2 YFSETQ. CDR3 length: 14 residues. V was shortened by 1 base and J by 8 bases, with 12 bases between the two germline ends. DNA of the CDR3: TGCGCCAGCAGCTTGCAGGGGACGGGGGAAAAACTGTTTTTT. Translating gives CASSLQGTGEKLFF.

The CDR3 loop reads CAWSLIARGIGNTIYF. The CDR3 DNA reads TGTGCCTGGAGTTTAATCGCCAGGGGGATTGGAAACACCATATATTTT. The chain joins TRBV30 to TRBJ1-3; 7 nucleotides match TRBD1. Germline V gene lookup returns CDR1 GTSNPN and CDR2 SVGIG (reference sequence). Trimming cost V 2 bases and J 3 bases; bases outside gene matches: 10. The CDR3 contains 16 residues.

V usage is TRBV5-1 and J usage is TRBJ2-4; 10 bases match TRBD2. The germline gives CDR1 SGHRS, CDR2 YFSETQ. The CDR3 consists of 16 residues. V shed 0 bases and J 8 bases; nucleotides not matched to a gene: 8. DNA for the CDR3: TGCGCCAGCAGCTTGGATGTTCTAGCGGGAGTAGACATTCAGTACTTC. It codes for CASSLDVLAGVDIQYF.

This chain joins TRBV5-1 and TRBJ1-2; TRBD1 matches at 12 bases. The CDR3 totals 16 residues. The germline V gene encodes CDR1 SGHRS and CDR2 YFSETQ. V lost 5 bases to trimming and J lost 5 bases; unmatched junction nucleotides: 10. The CDR3 coding sequence is TGCGCCAGCAGGCGTGAGCCGGGACAGGGGGCGTATGGCTACACCTTC. Amino acid sequence: CASRREPGQGAYGYTF.

This rearrangement joins TRBV21-1 to TRBJ1-6; TRBD1 is the table's D call, not checked against the DNA. TRBV21-1 is an annotated pseudogene. The CDR3 contains 15 residues. The CDR3 bases are TGTGCCAGCAGGCACGAGGACAGGGTGGCTTCACCCCTCCACTTT. Its translation: CASRHEDRVASPLHF.

This clone has a single count. This rearrangement joins TRBV19 to TRBJ2-5; 7 nucleotides align to TRBD1. The V gene end was trimmed by 1 base and the J gene end by 2 bases; junction bases not matched to a gene: 4. The V gene's germline CDR1 is LNHDA and CDR2 SQIVND (reference sequence). The CDR3 length is 15 residues. Here the CDR3 DNA reads TGTGCCAGTAGTATAGTCGGGACAGCACAAGAGACCCAGTACTTC. Protein sequence: CASSIVGTAQETQYF.

This chain joins TRBV6-5 and TRBJ1-6; 9 bases are a match to TRBD1. The trim removed 6 bases at V and 10 bases at J, leaving 10 bases unmatched. Germline V gene lookup returns CDR1 MNHEY and CDR2 SVGAGI. This CDR3 contains 15 residues. The CDR3 DNA follows: TGTGCCAGCAGGATAACCGGGACAGGGACCTCACCCCTCCACTTT. Amino acids: CASRITGTGTSPLHF.

This rearrangement joins TRBV18 to TRBJ2-7, with unresolved D. Trimming cost V 3 bases and J 7 bases, with 13 bases left between them. The CDR3 has 13 amino acids. Germline V CDR1 and CDR2: KGHSH, LQKENI. This CDR3 is CASSPDGVEEQYF. The CDR3 DNA reads TGTGCCAGCTCACCCGACGGAGTAGAGGAGCAGTACTTC.

The CDR3 sequence is CASSRTIDRGGYGYTF. The CDR3 bases are TGTGCCAGCAGCCGTACAATTGACAGGGGAGGATACGGCTACACCTTC. The rearrangement joins TRBV27 to TRBJ1-2; 8 bases align to TRBD1. Germline assignment: CDR1 MNHEY and CDR2 SMNVEV (reference sequence). V lost 6 bases, J lost 8 bases, and 17 bases stayed unmatched. The CDR3 covers 16 residues.

The chain combines TRBV3-1 (or the pseudogene TRBV3-2) with TRBJ2-5; 8 nucleotides match TRBD1. Germline CDR1 is LGHDT and CDR2 is YNNKEL (reference sequence). J gave up 5 bases and V 4 bases, and 12 bases lay outside the gene matches. CDR3 length equals 16 residues. In nucleotides, the CDR3 is TGTGCCAGCAGCCCCTCTCAGGCAGGGGGCACGGAGACCCAGTACTTC. Translation gives CASSPSQAGGTETQYF.

The V gene is TRBV18, the J gene TRBJ2-1; TRBD2 matches at 15 bases. Germline CDR1 KGHSH, CDR2 LQKENI. Trimming cost V 0 bases and J 10 bases; bases outside gene matches: 7. The CDR3 spans 17 residues. The CDR3 loop reads CASSPPRTSGRADEQFF. CDR3 sequence (DNA): TGTGCCAGCTCACCACCAAGGACTAGCGGGAGGGCCGACGAGCAGTTCTTC.

V and J are TRBV29-1 and TRBJ2-1; 8 nucleotides line up with TRBD1. CDR3 length equals 12 residues. V was pared by 6 bases and J by 4 bases, with 2 bases of the junction left unmatched. CDR1 and CDR2 from the germline V gene are SQVTM and ANQGSEA. The CDR3 sequence is CSVGQVYNEQFF. The CDR3 nucleotides are TGCAGCGTGGGACAGGTGTACAATGAGCAGTTCTTC.